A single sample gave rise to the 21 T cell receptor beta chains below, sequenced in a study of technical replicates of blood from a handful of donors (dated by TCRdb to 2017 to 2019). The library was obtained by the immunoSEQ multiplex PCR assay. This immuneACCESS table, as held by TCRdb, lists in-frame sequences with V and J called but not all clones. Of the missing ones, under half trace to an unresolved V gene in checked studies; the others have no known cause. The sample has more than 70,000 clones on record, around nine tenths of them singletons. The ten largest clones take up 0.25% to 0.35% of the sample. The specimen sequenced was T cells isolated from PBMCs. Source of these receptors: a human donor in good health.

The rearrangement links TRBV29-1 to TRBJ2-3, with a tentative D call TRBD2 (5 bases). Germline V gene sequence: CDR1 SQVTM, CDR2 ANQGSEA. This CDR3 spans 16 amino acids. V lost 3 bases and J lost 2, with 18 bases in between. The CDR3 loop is CSVEKSAGDYTDTQYF. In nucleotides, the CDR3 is TGCAGCGTTGAGAAGTCCGCGGGTGATTACACAGATACGCAGTATTTT.

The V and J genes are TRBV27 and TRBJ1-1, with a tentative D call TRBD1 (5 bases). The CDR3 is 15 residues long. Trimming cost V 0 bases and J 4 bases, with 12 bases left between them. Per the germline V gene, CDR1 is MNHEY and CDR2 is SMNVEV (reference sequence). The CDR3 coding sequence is TGTGCCAGCAGTTTATCGGGGGGAGGGATCACTGAAGCTTTCTTT. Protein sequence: CASSLSGGGITEAFF.

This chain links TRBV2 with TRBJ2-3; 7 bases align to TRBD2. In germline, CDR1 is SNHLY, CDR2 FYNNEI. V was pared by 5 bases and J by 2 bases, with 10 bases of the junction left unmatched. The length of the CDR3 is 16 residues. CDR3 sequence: CASSLAGAHPTDTQYF. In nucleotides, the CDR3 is TGTGCCAGCAGTCTTGCGGGAGCACACCCCACAGATACGCAGTATTTT.

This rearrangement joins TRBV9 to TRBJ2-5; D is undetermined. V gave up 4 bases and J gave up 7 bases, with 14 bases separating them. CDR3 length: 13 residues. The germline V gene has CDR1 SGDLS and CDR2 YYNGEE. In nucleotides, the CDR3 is TGTGCCAGCAGCTCTTCCGGCGGCGGGACCCAGTACTTC. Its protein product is CASSSSGGGTQYF.

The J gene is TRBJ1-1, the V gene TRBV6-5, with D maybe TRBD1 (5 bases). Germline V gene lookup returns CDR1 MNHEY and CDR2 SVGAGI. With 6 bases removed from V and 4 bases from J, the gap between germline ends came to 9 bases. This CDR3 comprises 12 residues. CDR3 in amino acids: CASRTVGTEAFF. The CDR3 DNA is TGTGCCAGCAGGACAGTGGGCACTGAAGCTTTCTTT.

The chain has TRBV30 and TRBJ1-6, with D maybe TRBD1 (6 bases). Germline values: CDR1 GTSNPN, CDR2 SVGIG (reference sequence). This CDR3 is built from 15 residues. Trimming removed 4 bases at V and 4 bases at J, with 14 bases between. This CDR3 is CAWIHKDRYNSPLHF. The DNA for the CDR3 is TGTGCCTGGATTCACAAGGACAGATATAATTCACCCCTCCACTTT.

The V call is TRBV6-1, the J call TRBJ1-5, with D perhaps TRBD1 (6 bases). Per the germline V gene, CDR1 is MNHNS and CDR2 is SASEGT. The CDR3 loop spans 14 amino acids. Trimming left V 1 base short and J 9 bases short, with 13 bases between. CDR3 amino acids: CASSEVGASSPQHF. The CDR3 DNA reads TGTGCCAGCAGTGAAGTGGGGGCGAGTTCGCCCCAGCATTTT.

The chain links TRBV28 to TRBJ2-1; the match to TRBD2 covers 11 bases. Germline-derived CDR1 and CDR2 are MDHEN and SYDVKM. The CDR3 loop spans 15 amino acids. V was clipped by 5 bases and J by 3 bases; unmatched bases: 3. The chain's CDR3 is CASSLLAGGYNEQFF. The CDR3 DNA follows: TGTGCCAGCAGTCTGCTAGCGGGGGGCTACAATGAGCAGTTCTTC.

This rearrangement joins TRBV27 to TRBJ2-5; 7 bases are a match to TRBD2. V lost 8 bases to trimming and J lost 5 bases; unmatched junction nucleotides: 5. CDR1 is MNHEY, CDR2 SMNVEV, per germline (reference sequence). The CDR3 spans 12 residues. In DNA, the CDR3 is TGTGCCAGCGGGGGGGTATGGGAGACCCAGTACTTC. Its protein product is CASGGVWETQYF.

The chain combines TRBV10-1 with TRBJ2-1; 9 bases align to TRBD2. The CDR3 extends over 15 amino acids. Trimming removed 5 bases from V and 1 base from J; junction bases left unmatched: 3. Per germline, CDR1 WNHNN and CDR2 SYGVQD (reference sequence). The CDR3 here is CASSRLAASYNEQFF. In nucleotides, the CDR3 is TGCGCCAGCAGTCGACTAGCGGCATCCTACAATGAGCAGTTCTTC.

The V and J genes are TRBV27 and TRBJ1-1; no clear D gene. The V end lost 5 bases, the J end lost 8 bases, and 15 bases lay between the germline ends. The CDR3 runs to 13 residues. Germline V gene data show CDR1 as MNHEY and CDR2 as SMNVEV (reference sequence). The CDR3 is CASSLPGGPEAFF. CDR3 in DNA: TGTGCCAGCAGTCTGCCAGGAGGACCCGAAGCTTTCTTT.

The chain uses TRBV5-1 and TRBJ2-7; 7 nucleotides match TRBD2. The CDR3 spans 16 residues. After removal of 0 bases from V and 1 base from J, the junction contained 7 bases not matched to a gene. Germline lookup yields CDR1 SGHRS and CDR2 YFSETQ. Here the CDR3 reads CASSLAGLAVSYEQYF. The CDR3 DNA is TGCGCCAGCAGCTTGGCCGGTCTAGCGGTATCCTACGAGCAGTACTTC.

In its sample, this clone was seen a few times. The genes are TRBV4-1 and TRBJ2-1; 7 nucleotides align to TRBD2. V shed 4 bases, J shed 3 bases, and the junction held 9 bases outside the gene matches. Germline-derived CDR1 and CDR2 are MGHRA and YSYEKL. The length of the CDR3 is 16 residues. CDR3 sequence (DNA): TGCGCCAGCAGCCCGAGGTTGGTAGCGGGCTACAATGAGCAGTTCTTC. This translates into CASSPRLVAGYNEQFF.

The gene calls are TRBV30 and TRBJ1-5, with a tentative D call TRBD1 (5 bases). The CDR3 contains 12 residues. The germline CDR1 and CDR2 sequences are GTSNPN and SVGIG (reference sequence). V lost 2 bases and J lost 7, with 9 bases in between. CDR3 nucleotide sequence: TGTGCCTGGAGTAGGGGAACACAGCCCCAGCATTTT. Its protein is CAWSRGTQPQHF.

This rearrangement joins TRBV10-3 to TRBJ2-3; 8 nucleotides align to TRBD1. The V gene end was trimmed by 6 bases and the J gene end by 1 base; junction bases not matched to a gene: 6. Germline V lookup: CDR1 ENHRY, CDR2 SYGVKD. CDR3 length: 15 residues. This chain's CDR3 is CAISLTGEGTDTQYF. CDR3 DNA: TGTGCCATCAGCCTGACAGGGGAGGGCACAGATACGCAGTATTTT.

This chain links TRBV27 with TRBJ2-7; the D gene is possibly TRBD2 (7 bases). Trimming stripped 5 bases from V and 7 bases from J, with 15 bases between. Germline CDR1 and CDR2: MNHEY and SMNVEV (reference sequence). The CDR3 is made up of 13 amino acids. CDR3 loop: CASSLAGAWEQYF. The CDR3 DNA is TGTGCCAGCAGTCTCGCGGGGGCTTGGGAGCAGTACTTC.

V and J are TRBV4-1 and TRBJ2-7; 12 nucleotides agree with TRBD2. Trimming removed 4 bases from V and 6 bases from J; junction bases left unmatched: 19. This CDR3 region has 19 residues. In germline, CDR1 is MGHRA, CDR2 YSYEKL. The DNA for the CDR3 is TGCGCCAGCAGCCCCTCTCTGACTAGCGGGAGAAGGCTTGGGGGCGAGCAGTACTTC. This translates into CASSPSLTSGRRLGGEQYF.

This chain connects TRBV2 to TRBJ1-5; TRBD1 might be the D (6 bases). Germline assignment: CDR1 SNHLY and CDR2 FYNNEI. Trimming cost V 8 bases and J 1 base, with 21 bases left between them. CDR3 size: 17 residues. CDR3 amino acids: CASQTGRGTRSNQPQHF. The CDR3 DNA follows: TGTGCCAGCCAGACAGGACGAGGGACCCGAAGCAATCAGCCCCAGCATTTT.

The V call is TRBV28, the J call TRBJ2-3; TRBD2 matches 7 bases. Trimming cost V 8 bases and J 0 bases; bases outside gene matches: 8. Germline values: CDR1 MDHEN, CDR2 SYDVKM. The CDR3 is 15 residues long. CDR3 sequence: CASAGWGGSTDTQYF. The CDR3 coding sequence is TGTGCCAGCGCGGGGTGGGGGGGTAGCACAGATACGCAGTATTTT.

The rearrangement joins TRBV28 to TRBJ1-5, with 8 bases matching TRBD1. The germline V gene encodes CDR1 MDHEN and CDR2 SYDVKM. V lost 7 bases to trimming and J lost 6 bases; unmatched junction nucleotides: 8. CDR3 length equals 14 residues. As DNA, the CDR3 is TGTGCCAGCATACCCCAGGGGGCAGGTCAGCCCCAGCATTTT. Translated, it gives CASIPQGAGQPQHF.

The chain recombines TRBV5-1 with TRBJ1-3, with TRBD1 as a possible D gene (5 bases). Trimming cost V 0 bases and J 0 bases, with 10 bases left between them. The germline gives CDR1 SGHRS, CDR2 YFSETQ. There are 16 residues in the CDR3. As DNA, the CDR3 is TGCGCCAGCAGCTTGGAGGGACTATCCTCTGGAAACACCATATATTTT. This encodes CASSLEGLSSGNTIYF. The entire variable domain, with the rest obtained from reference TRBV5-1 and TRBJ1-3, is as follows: KAGVTQTPRYLIKTRGQQVTLSCSPISGHRSVSWYQQTPGQGLQFLFEYFSETQRNKGNFPGRFSGRQFSNSRSEMNVSTLELGDSALYLCASSLEGLSSGNTIYFGEGSWLTVV.